These 27 T cell receptor beta chains originate from one sample sequenced in a study of shared clonotypes between healthy human individuals. Data came from immunoSEQ multiplex PCR; TCRdb stores just in-frame clones and leaves some out. In the table there are about 2,500,000 clones, about 92% of which are singletons. The sample taken for sequencing was naive CD4+ T cells sorted from blood. Subset given: CD45RA+ positively selected. These receptors were obtained from a young man in good health.

The CDR3 sequence: CASSVDWGGSGTGELFF. DNA for the CDR3: TGTGCCAGCAGCGTAGACTGGGGGGGTTCAGGAACCGGGGAGCTGTTTTTT. The V and J genes are TRBV9 and TRBJ2-2; 7 nucleotides match TRBD2. The CDR3 has 17 amino acids. CDR1 is SGDLS, CDR2 YYNGEE, per germline. The J segment lost 5 bases and the V segment lost 0 bases, leaving 10 bases of the junction unmatched.

This clone has only one observation. The V and J genes are TRBV5-6 and TRBJ1-2; unclear D gene. CDR3 size: 12 residues. Germline V CDR1 and CDR2: SGHDT, YYEEEE. V was pared by 4 bases and J by 1 base, with 5 bases between. The DNA for the CDR3 is TGTGCCAGCAGCATAGTTAACTATGGCTACACCTTC. As protein: CASSIVNYGYTF.

The chain is built from TRBV5-1 and TRBJ1-6; the D is unclear. Between the trimmed V and J ends, which lost 2 bases and 0 bases, there was a span of 12 bases. This CDR3 has 17 residues. Germline CDR1 SGHRS, CDR2 YFSETQ. This chain's CDR3 is CASSLQDPSSYNSPLHF. The CDR3 DNA sequence: TGCGCCAGCAGCTTACAAGACCCCAGCTCCTATAATTCACCCCTCCACTTT.

A few counts support this clone. This sequence joins TRBV5-1 and TRBJ1-6; tentatively, D is TRBD1 (6 bases). V was shortened by 0 bases and J by 8 bases, with 18 bases between the two germline ends. The CDR3 is 17 amino acids. Per the germline V gene, CDR1 is SGHRS and CDR2 is YFSETQ. The CDR3 sequence is CASSLGGGTGADSPLHF. The CDR3 DNA reads TGCGCCAGCAGCTTGGGCGGGGGCACGGGGGCCGATTCACCCCTCCACTTT.

The V gene is TRBV6-1, the J gene TRBJ2-5; possibly TRBD2 for D (6 bases). CDR1 and CDR2 (germline): MNHNS, SASEGT. CDR3 length equals 15 residues. Between the trimmed V and J ends, which lost 8 bases and 1 base, there was a span of 17 bases. In DNA form, the CDR3 reads TGTGCCAGCGGATCATATTGGGGGGTCCAAGAGACCCAGTACTTC. This gives the protein CASGSYWGVQETQYF.

CDR3 in DNA: TGTGCCAGCAGTTACTCGTACAGGCCGGGCTATGGCTACACCTTC. This codes for CASSYSYRPGYGYTF. The genes are TRBV6-5 and TRBJ1-2, with D tentatively TRBD1 (5 bases). There are 15 residues in the CDR3. V was shortened by 0 bases and J by 4 bases, with 12 bases between the two germline ends. Germline V gene sequence: CDR1 MNHEY, CDR2 SVGAGI.

The V gene is TRBV7-9, the J gene TRBJ1-1; perhaps TRBD1 as D (6 bases). V lost 5 bases, J lost 5 bases, and 15 bases lay in between. CDR1 and CDR2 from the germline V gene are SEHNR and FQNEAQ (reference sequence). This CDR3 region has 14 residues. The CDR3 spells CASSRGAQGTEAFF. Here the CDR3 DNA reads TGTGCCAGCAGCCGGGGGGCGCAGGGGACTGAAGCTTTCTTT. Drawing the rest from reference TRBV7-9 and TRBJ1-1, the complete variable domain is DTGVSQNPRHKITKRGQNVTFRCDPISEHNRLYWYRQTLGQGPEFLTYFQNEAQLEKSRLLSDRFSAERPKGSFSTLEIQRTEQGDSAMYLCASSRGAQGTEAFFGQGTRLTVV.

The gene calls are TRBV18 and TRBJ1-3; 11 nucleotides agree with TRBD1. V shed 2 bases, J shed 8 bases, and the junction held 8 bases outside the gene matches. From germline, CDR1 is KGHSH and CDR2 LQKENI. This CDR3 has 16 residues. The CDR3 region is CASSPVRTGGSHTIYF. Written as DNA, the CDR3 is TGTGCCAGCTCACCAGTCCGGACAGGGGGCAGTCACACCATATATTTT.

The chain links TRBV5-1 to TRBJ2-7; tentative D call: TRBD2 (5 bases). Trimming took 1 base from V and 2 from J, leaving 22 bases between them. The CDR3 is made up of 18 amino acids. CDR1 and CDR2 from the germline V gene are SGHRS and YFSETQ. The CDR3 nucleotides are TGCGCCAGCAGCTTGTCGCCAATGGGAAGAACTAGGACCTACGAGCAGTACTTC. This gives the protein CASSLSPMGRTRTYEQYF.

The V gene is TRBV9, the J gene TRBJ1-3; the D gene is possibly TRBD1 (5 bases). Trimming took 0 bases from V and 4 from J, leaving 11 bases between them. The CDR3 is 15 residues long. CDR1 SGDLS and CDR2 YYNGEE come from the germline V gene. CDR3 amino acids: CASSVAPGWGNTIYF. The CDR3 region has the DNA TGTGCCAGCAGCGTAGCCCCAGGGTGGGGAAACACCATATATTTT.

The chain recombines TRBV29-1 with TRBJ2-3; 11 bases agree with TRBD2. The J segment lost 1 base and the V segment lost 8 bases, leaving 2 bases of the junction unmatched. This CDR3 is 13 amino acids long. Germline CDR1 reads SQVTM; CDR2 reads ANQGSEA. The CDR3 sequence: CSSLAGGTDTQYF. CDR3 nucleotides: TGCAGCTCACTAGCGGGGGGCACAGATACGCAGTATTTT.

The rearrangement joins TRBV4-3 to TRBJ2-5, with D possibly being TRBD2 (5 bases). Germline V CDR1 and CDR2: LGHNA, YSLEER. CDR3 length: 12 residues. Trimming removed 4 bases from V and 5 bases from J, with 8 bases in between. CDR3 region: CASSLLAETQYF. The DNA for the CDR3 is TGCGCCAGCAGCCTCTTAGCGGAGACCCAGTACTTC.

This chain connects TRBV7-9 to TRBJ1-2; no reliable D call. The CDR3 runs 17 residues. Germline CDR1 SEHNR, CDR2 FQNEAQ (reference sequence). Between the trimmed V and J ends, which lost 1 base and 3 bases, there was a span of 18 bases. In DNA, the CDR3 is TGTGCCAGCAGCTTAGTTGGCGGCAGTCAAAAAGACTATGGCTACACCTTC. Residues: CASSLVGGSQKDYGYTF.

The chain employs TRBV4-3 and TRBJ2-2; D might be TRBD1 (5 bases). The CDR3 is 16 residues long. The V end lost 1 base, the J end lost 0 bases, and 9 bases lay between the germline ends. Per germline, CDR1 LGHNA and CDR2 YSLEER. CDR3 amino acids: CASSQGGGTNTGELFF. The DNA for the CDR3 is TGCGCCAGCAGCCAAGGGGGCGGAACGAACACCGGGGAGCTGTTTTTT.

The rearrangement links TRBV7-9 to TRBJ2-2; D remains ambiguous. V was clipped by 1 base and J by 3 bases, with 6 bases between them. Germline values: CDR1 SEHNR, CDR2 FQNEAQ (reference sequence). The CDR3 consists of 14 residues. CDR3 residues: CASSLVSYTGELFF. CDR3 nucleotide sequence: TGTGCCAGCAGCTTAGTTTCGTACACCGGGGAGCTGTTTTTT.

V and J are TRBV30 and TRBJ1-2, with a tentative D call TRBD1 (5 bases). The germline V and J ends were trimmed by 0 bases and 7 bases, with 12 bases remaining between them. The CDR3 length is 13 residues. Germline loops: CDR1 GTSNPN, CDR2 SVGIG (reference sequence). CDR3 nucleotides: TGTGCCTGGAGTGTACTCAGGGTTCGTGGCTACACCTTC. Translation gives CAWSVLRVRGYTF.

J is TRBJ2-2 and V is TRBV5-1; TRBD1 aligns across 8 bases. V lost 7 bases, J lost 2 bases, and 4 bases stayed unmatched. CDR3 length: 14 amino acids. The V gene's germline CDR1 is SGHRS and CDR2 YFSETQ. CDR3 protein: CASLGQGNTGELFF. DNA for the CDR3: TGCGCCAGCCTCGGACAGGGTAACACCGGGGAGCTGTTTTTT.

The chain employs TRBV1 and TRBJ2-7; TRBD2, as called in the table, went unchecked against the DNA. TRBV1 is listed as a pseudogene. This CDR3 has 18 amino acids. The CDR3: CTSSRDYLFPSSSYEQYF. CDR3 coding DNA: TGCACCAGCAGTCGGGACTACCTCTTTCCGTCTAGCTCCTACGAGCAGTACTTC.

The chain employs TRBV6-1 and TRBJ2-7, with TRBD1 matching over 8 bases. The CDR3 consists of 14 residues. V lost 5 bases and J lost 0; bases outside the gene matches: 3. CDR1 MNHNS and CDR2 SASEGT come from the germline V gene. For the CDR3, the DNA is TGTGCCAGCAGTTGGACAGGGATCTCCTACGAGCAGTACTTC. Translated: CASSWTGISYEQYF.

The genes are TRBV9 and TRBJ2-7; 8 bases line up with TRBD1. V dropped 4 bases and J dropped 3; count of bases not matched to a gene: 6. The CDR3 totals 14 residues. Germline loops: CDR1 SGDLS, CDR2 YYNGEE. This chain's CDR3 is CASSPKDRDYEQYF. The CDR3 bases are TGTGCCAGCAGCCCAAAGGACAGGGACTACGAGCAGTACTTC.

This CDR3 reads CASSLAGGTSYEQYF. Written as DNA, the CDR3 is TGTGCCAGCAGCTTGGCCGGCGGGACTAGCTACGAGCAGTACTTC. V and J are TRBV5-6 and TRBJ2-5, with 8 bases lining up with TRBD2. The J call is uncertain, as TRBJ2-7 better fits the DNA end. Germline values: CDR1 SGHDT, CDR2 YYEEEE. CDR3 length: 15 residues.

The rearrangement links TRBV5-1 to TRBJ1-1; D ambiguous. The CDR3 has 12 residues. Germline-derived CDR1 and CDR2 are SGHRS and YFSETQ. Trimming pared 4 bases from V and 8 bases from J, leaving 12 bases between. CDR3 residues: CASSVNQGEAFF. CDR3 sequence (DNA): TGCGCCAGCAGCGTCAACCAAGGCGAAGCTTTCTTT.

The rearrangement joins TRBV27 to TRBJ2-5; 10 nucleotides line up with TRBD2. Germline V gene data show CDR1 as MNHEY and CDR2 as SMNVEV (reference sequence). This CDR3 comprises 15 residues. Trimming at V came to 5 bases and at J to 4 bases, leaving 7 bases not matched to a gene. CDR3 sequence (DNA): TGTGCCAGCAGTCCCGGGACTAGCGAAGGAGAGACCCAGTACTTC. As protein: CASSPGTSEGETQYF.

The rearrangement links TRBV5-4 to TRBJ2-5; 7 bases map to TRBD1. The germline CDR1 and CDR2 sequences are SGHNT and YYREEE (reference sequence). This CDR3 spans 14 amino acids. The V gene end was trimmed by 2 bases and the J gene end by 2 bases; junction bases not matched to a gene: 3. The CDR3 DNA reads TGTGCCAGCAGCTTACAGGGGATACAAGAGACCCAGTACTTC. It codes for CASSLQGIQETQYF.

The rearrangement links TRBV7-2 to TRBJ2-1; 11 bases agree with TRBD2. The CDR3 runs 17 residues. CDR1 is SGHTA and CDR2 is FQGNSA in the germline V gene. V gave up 2 bases and J gave up 7 bases; unmatched junction bases: 10. CDR3: CASSLLLWVAGGNEQFF. DNA of the CDR3: TGTGCCAGCAGCTTACTCCTCTGGGTAGCGGGGGGGAATGAGCAGTTCTTC.

This chain connects TRBV6-5 to TRBJ2-5; perhaps TRBD2 as D (6 bases). In germline, CDR1 is MNHEY, CDR2 SVGAGI. V lost 7 bases, J lost 2 bases, and 11 bases lay in between. This CDR3 contains 13 residues. CDR3 bases: TGTGCCAGCAAAGGGACTTGGCAAGAGACCCAGTACTTC. It is translated as CASKGTWQETQYF.

This clone was seen only once. This sample also contains other DNA sequences that code for the same CDR3. The V and J genes are TRBV19 and TRBJ2-1, with D perhaps matching TRBD2 (6 bases). V gave up 6 bases and J gave up 4 bases, with 7 bases separating them. The CDR3 covers 12 residues. The germline gives CDR1 LNHDA, CDR2 SQIVND (reference sequence). The CDR3 bases are TGTGCCAGTAGCGGGAGTTACAATGAGCAGTTCTTC. As protein: CASSGSYNEQFF.